These T cell receptor beta chains were read from a single sample in a study of radiotherapy plus CTLA-4 blockade in lung cancer. Sequencing used immunoSEQ multiplex PCR; TCRdb keeps in-frame clones, though not all of them. The table lists 50,000 to 75,000 clones, 60% to 80% of them singletons, with under 5% in the top ten. This sample comprised peripheral blood, obtained from a patient treated with radiotherapy plus ipilimumab. The receptors stem from a human donor with non-small cell lung cancer who had a complete response to radiotherapy plus ipilimumab. Each CDR3 is given with its conserved first and last residue. Each record gives: clone size, D gene, V gene, J gene, CDR3 protein, CDR3 DNA. A D gene is named only where the DNA matches it firmly. Part of the rows lack a size; the others show once, few, many or a class for expanded clones.

>few|TRBD1|TRBV6-1|TRBJ1-5
CASSERGRTGGSNQPQHF
TGTGCCAGCAGTGAAAGGGGTCGTACAGGGGGTAGCAATCAGCCCCAGCATTTT
>NA|NA|TRBV27|TRBJ2-6
CASSSYSRGANVLTF
TGTGCCAGCAGTTCATACAGCAGAGGGGCCAACGTCCTGACTTTC
>NA|NA|TRBV18|TRBJ1-5
CASSPPAGSNQPQHF
TGTGCCAGCTCACCACCGGCGGGTAGCAATCAGCCCCAGCATTTT
>NA|TRBD1|TRBV19|TRBJ1-2
CASSRGQTYGYTF
TGTGCCAGTAGTAGGGGACAGACCTATGGCTACACCTTC
>few|NA|TRBV28|TRBJ2-7
CASSVSSYEQYF
TGTGCCAGCAGTGTGAGCTCCTACGAGCAGTACTTC
>NA|TRBD1|TRBV19|TRBJ2-7
CASSDRGEQYF
TGTGCCAGTTCGGACAGGGGCGAGCAGTACTTC
>NA|TRBD1|TRBV5-6|TRBJ2-1
CASSLEGTGVNEQFF
TGTGCCAGCAGCCTGGAGGGGACAGGGGTCAATGAGCAGTTCTTC
>NA|NA|TRBV5-1|TRBJ2-7
CASSFETGTYEQYF
TGCGCCAGCAGCTTCGAGACAGGCACCTACGAGCAGTACTTC
>once|TRBD1|TRBV5-1|TRBJ2-6
CASSLWDRGLGGANVLTF
TGCGCCAGCAGCTTGTGGGACAGGGGTCTGGGCGGGGCCAACGTCCTGACTTTC
>NA|TRBD2|TRBV15|TRBJ2-5
CATSPRPGTSVSETQYF
TGTGCCACCAGCCCACGCCCCGGGACTAGCGTGTCGGAGACCCAGTACTTC
>NA|TRBD1|TRBV18|TRBJ2-7
CASASGTVSYEQYF
TGTGCCAGCGCTTCCGGGACAGTCTCCTACGAGCAGTACTTC
>NA|TRBD1|TRBV7-9|TRBJ1-2
CASRRGTGDGYTF
TGTGCCAGCAGACGCGGGACAGGGGATGGCTACACCTTC
>NA|TRBD2|TRBV29-1|TRBJ2-6
CSVTPGGAGANVLTF
TGCAGCGTCACCCCGGGGGGGGCGGGGGCCAACGTCCTGACTTTC
>NA|NA|TRBV4-3|TRBJ2-2
CASSQDAGHPTGELFF
TGCGCCAGCAGCCAAGATGCTGGCCACCCCACCGGGGAGCTGTTTTTT
>NA|TRBD1|TRBV18|TRBJ1-3
CASSPLSTGSGNTIYF
TGTGCCAGCTCACCCCTATCGACAGGGAGCGGAAACACCATATATTTT
>NA|TRBD1|TRBV18|TRBJ1-2
CASSPPGTGYGYTF
TGTGCCAGCTCACCACCCGGGACAGGCTATGGCTACACCTTC
>NA|NA|TRBV30|TRBJ1-4
CAWSGGPEKLFF
TGTGCCTGGAGTGGGGGGCCTGAAAAACTGTTTTTT
>NA|NA|TRBV9|TRBJ2-1
CASSVGERRDNEQFF
TGTGCCAGCAGCGTGGGGGAGCGGAGAGACAATGAGCAGTTCTTC
>NA|NA|TRBV30|TRBJ2-7
CAWSGTAYEQYF
TGTGCCTGGAGTGGGACAGCCTACGAGCAGTACTTC
>NA|TRBD2|TRBV9|TRBJ2-1
CASSLGLAGGYMGEQFF
TGTGCCAGCAGCCTCGGACTAGCGGGAGGGTACATGGGTGAGCAGTTCTTC
>NA|TRBD2|TRBV7-9|TRBJ2-1
CASSQRLAGGVNEQFF
TGTGCCAGCAGCCAACGACTAGCGGGAGGTGTGAATGAGCAGTTCTTC
>once|TRBD1|TRBV20-1|TRBJ1-1
CSARDRGEAFF
TGCAGTGCTAGAGACAGGGGGGAAGCTTTCTTT
>once|TRBD1|TRBV7-9|TRBJ1-5
CASSRQGPQHF
TGTGCCAGCAGCCGACAGGGACCCCAGCATTTT
>NA|NA|TRBV25-1|TRBJ1-4
CASSELSATNEKLFF
TGTGCCAGCAGTGAATTATCGGCAACTAATGAAAAACTGTTTTTT
>NA|TRBD1|TRBV2|TRBJ1-1
CASTTGQLNTEAFF
TGTGCCAGCACTACGGGACAGCTGAACACTGAAGCTTTCTTT
>NA|NA|TRBV27|TRBJ1-5
CASSLWASNQPQHF
TGTGCCAGCAGTTTATGGGCCAGCAATCAGCCCCAGCATTTT
>few|TRBD1|TRBV10-3|TRBJ2-3
CAISESGRGTTDTQYF
TGTGCCATCAGTGAGTCGGGCAGGGGGACAACAGATACGCAGTATTTT
>NA|TRBD1|TRBV5-6|TRBJ1-4
CASSFTGGVTNEKLFF
TGTGCCAGCAGCTTCACAGGGGGAGTGACTAATGAAAAACTGTTTTTT
>NA|NA|TRBV6-6|TRBJ2-7
CANTPHGGYEQYF
TGTGCCAACACCCCTCATGGGGGCTACGAGCAGTACTTC
>few|NA|TRBV4-1|TRBJ1-2
CASGFVRPTLRYGYTF
TGCGCCAGCGGATTTGTTAGGCCAACCCTTCGCTATGGCTACACCTTC
>once|TRBD1|TRBV7-2|TRBJ1-1
CASSGQGTNTEAFF
TGTGCCAGCAGCGGACAGGGGACCAACACTGAAGCTTTCTTT
>NA|TRBD1|TRBV5-1|TRBJ1-2
CASSPSGGMNYGYTF
TGCGCCAGCAGCCCGTCAGGGGGCATGAACTATGGCTACACCTTC
>NA|NA|TRBV12-5|TRBJ2-5
CASGPEPRETQYF
TGTGCTAGTGGTCCCGAGCCAAGAGAGACCCAGTACTTC
>NA|NA|TRBV28|TRBJ2-4
CASSPDTDSFNFKNIQYF
TGTGCCAGCAGTCCTGATACGGACAGCTTCAATTTCAAAAACATTCAGTACTTC
>NA|NA|TRBV29-1|TRBJ2-1
CSLRGDSYNEQFF
TGCAGCTTGAGGGGGGATTCGTACAATGAGCAGTTCTTC
>NA|TRBD1|TRBV5-1|TRBJ1-5
CASSLDRGGQPQHF
TGCGCCAGCAGCTTGGACAGGGGAGGGCAGCCCCAGCATTTT
>once|NA|TRBV25-1|TRBJ1-1
CASTPTLMNTEAFF
TGTGCCAGCACACCGACACTCATGAACACTGAAGCTTTCTTT
>NA|NA|TRBV9|TRBJ2-6
CASSVLGGSGANVLTF
TGTGCCAGCAGCGTATTGGGGGGCTCTGGGGCCAACGTCCTGACTTTC
>once|NA|TRBV18|TRBJ1-2
CASSPTDYYGYTF
TGTGCCAGCTCACCTACAGACTACTATGGCTACACCTTC
>NA|NA|TRBV18|TRBJ2-7
CASSPAGTFGEQYF
TGTGCCAGCTCACCAGCGGGGACTTTTGGGGAGCAGTACTTC
>NA|TRBD2|TRBV6-5|TRBJ2-5
CASSESGVETQYF
TGTGCCAGCAGTGAAAGCGGGGTAGAGACCCAGTACTTC
>NA|TRBD1|TRBV28|TRBJ1-5
CASSSDRGLGNQPQHF
TGTGCCAGCAGCTCGGACAGGGGGCTCGGCAATCAGCCCCAGCATTTT
>NA|NA|TRBV10-3|TRBJ1-2
CAIGTESLKSNYGYTF
TGTGCCATCGGAACAGAAAGCCTGAAATCTAACTATGGCTACACCTTC
>NA|NA|TRBV18|TRBJ1-1
CASSPNTEAFF
TGTGCCAGCTCACCTAACACTGAAGCTTTCTTT
>NA|NA|TRBV6-4|TRBJ2-2
CASSASPGTGELFF
TGTGCCAGCAGTGCCTCACCAGGTACCGGGGAGCTGTTTTTT
>NA|TRBD1|TRBV5-1|TRBJ1-5
CASSRDRERHPDQPQHF
TGCGCCAGCAGCCGGGACAGGGAGCGCCATCCCGATCAGCCCCAGCATTTT
>NA|TRBD1|TRBV30|TRBJ2-7
CAWSLTGVTYEQYF
TGTGCCTGGAGTTTGACAGGGGTGACCTACGAGCAGTACTTC
>NA|NA|TRBV30|TRBJ1-2
CAGGRHPVDGYTF
TGTGCCGGAGGAAGACACCCGGTGGATGGCTACACCTTC
>NA|NA|TRBV5-1|TRBJ1-5
CASSLWGGDGQPQHF
TGCGCCAGCAGCTTGTGGGGGGGAGACGGGCAGCCCCAGCATTTT
>NA|TRBD2|TRBV5-1|TRBJ2-3
CASSFSGLADTQYF
TGCGCCAGCAGCTTTAGCGGGTTAGCAGATACGCAGTATTTT
>few|NA|TRBV10-2|TRBJ1-3
CASSDDGQNRYF
TGCGCCAGCAGTGACGACGGACAGAACCGATATTTT